The source of this T cell receptor (beta chain) is a study of blood T cell repertoires in COVID-19. This CDR3 has 14 residues. The ends were cut back, 1 base at V and 7 bases at J, with 9 bases in the middle. CDR1 is SGHRS and CDR2 is YFSETQ in the germline V gene. Libraries were prepared by immunoSEQ multiplex PCR; TCRdb keeps only in-frame clonotypes and omits some of them. The sample has 90,000 or so clones; more than 75% are singletons. The chain carries TRBV5-1 and TRBJ1-6; D is perhaps TRBD1 (5 bases). Sequenced input: peripheral blood. The receptor was derived from a human donor in a cohort sampled during active COVID-19. The CDR3 DNA follows: TGCGCCAGCAGCTTGCTCGGGGGGAATTCACCCCTCCACTTT. Encoded protein: CASSLLGGNSPLHF. Supplemented by reference TRBV5-1 and TRBJ1-6, the full variable domain reads KAGVTQTPRYLIKTRGQQVTLSCSPISGHRSVSWYQQTPGQGLQFLFEYFSETQRNKGNFPGRFSGRQFSNSRSEMNVSTLELGDSALYLCASSLLGGNSPLHFGNGTRLTVT.